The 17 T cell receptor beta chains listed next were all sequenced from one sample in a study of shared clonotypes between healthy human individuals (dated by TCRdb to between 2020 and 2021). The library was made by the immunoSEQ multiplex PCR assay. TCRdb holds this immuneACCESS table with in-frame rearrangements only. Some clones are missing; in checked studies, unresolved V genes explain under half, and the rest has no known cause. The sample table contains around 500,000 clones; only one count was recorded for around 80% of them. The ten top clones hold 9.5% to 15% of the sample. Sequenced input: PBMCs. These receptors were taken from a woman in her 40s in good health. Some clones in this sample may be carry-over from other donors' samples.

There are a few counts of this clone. For the CDR3, the DNA is TGTGCCAGCAGCTCCAGCGGACCCGATCAGCCCCAGCATTTT. It specifies CASSSSGPDQPQHF. V is TRBV7-2 and J is TRBJ1-5; the D is unclear. The CDR3 length is 14 residues. V was trimmed by 4 bases and J by 5 bases, leaving 12 bases between them. CDR1 and CDR2 from the germline V gene are SGHTA and FQGNSA.

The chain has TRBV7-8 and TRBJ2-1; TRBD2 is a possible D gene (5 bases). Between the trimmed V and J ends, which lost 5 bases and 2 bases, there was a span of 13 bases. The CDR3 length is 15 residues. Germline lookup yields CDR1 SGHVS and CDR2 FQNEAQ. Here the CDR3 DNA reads TGTGCCAGCAGCCACACTCCCGGGGCCTACAATGAGCAGTTCTTC. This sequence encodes CASSHTPGAYNEQFF.

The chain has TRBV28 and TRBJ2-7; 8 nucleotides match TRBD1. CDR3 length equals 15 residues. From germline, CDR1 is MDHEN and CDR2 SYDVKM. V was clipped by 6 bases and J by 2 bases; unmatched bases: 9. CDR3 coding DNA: TGTGCCAGCAGATCTCGGACAGGGCTTACCTACGAGCAGTACTTC. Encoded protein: CASRSRTGLTYEQYF.

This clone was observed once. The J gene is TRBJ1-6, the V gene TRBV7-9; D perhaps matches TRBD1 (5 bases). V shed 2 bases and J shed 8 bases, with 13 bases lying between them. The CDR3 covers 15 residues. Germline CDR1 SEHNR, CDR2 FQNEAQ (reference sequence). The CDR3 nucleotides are TGTGCCAGCAGCTTACACGGGCAGGGTGATTCACCCCTCCACTTT. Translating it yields CASSLHGQGDSPLHF.

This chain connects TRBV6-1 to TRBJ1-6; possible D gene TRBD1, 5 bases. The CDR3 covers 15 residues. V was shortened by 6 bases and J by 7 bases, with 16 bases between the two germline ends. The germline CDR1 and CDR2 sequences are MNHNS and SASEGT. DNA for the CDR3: TGTGCCAGCAGACCGGACACTCACAACAATTCACCCCTCCACTTT. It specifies CASRPDTHNNSPLHF.

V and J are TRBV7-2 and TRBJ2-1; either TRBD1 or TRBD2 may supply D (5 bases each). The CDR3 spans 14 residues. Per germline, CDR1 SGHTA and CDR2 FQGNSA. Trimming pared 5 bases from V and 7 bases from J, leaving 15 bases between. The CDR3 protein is CASSPGAGRNEQFF. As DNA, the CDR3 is TGTGCCAGCAGCCCTGGCGCAGGGAGAAATGAGCAGTTCTTC.

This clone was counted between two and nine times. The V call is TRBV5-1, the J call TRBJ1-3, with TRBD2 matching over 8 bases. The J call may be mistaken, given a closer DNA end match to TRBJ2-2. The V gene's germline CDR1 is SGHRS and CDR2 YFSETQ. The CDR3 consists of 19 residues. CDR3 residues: CASSRVLVLAGLAPGELFF. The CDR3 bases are TGCGCCAGCAGCAGGGTTTTAGTCCTAGCGGGTCTTGCCCCCGGGGAGCTGTTTTTT.

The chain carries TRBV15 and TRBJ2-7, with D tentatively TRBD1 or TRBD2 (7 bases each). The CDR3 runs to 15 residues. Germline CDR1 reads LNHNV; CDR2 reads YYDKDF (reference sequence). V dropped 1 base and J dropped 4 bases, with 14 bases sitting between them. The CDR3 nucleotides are TGTGCCACCAGCAGAGTACCAGGGGGAGGGTACGAGCAGTACTTC. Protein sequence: CATSRVPGGGYEQYF. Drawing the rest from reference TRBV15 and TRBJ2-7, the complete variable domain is DAMVIQNPRYQVTQFGKPVTLSCSQTLNHNVMYWYQQKSSQAPKLLFHYYDKDFNNEADTPDNFQSRRPNTSFCFLDIRSPGLGDTAMYLCATSRVPGGGYEQYFGPGTRLTVT.

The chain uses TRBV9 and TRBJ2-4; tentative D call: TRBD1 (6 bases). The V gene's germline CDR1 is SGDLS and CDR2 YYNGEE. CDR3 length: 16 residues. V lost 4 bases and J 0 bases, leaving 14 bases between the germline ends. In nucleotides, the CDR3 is TGTGCCAGCAGCCCAGGGGTAACTCTAGCCAAAAACATTCAGTACTTC. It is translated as CASSPGVTLAKNIQYF.

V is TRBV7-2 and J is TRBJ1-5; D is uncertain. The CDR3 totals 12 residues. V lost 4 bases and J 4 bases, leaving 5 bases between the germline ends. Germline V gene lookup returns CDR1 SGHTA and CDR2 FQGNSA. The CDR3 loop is CASSWRNQPQHF. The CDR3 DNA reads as TGTGCCAGCAGCTGGAGGAATCAGCCCCAGCATTTT.

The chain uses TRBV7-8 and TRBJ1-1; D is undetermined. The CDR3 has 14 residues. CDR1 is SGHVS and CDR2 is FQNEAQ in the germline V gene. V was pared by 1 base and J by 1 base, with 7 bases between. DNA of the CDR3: TGTGCCAGCAGCTTAGTCGGTTCGAACACTGAAGCTTTCTTT. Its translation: CASSLVGSNTEAFF.

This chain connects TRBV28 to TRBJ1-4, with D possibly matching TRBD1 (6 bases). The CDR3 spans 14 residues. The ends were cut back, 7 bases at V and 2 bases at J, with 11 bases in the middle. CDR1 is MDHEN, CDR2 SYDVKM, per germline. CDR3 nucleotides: TGTGCCAGCACCGAGGGGGTGACTAATGAAAAACTGTTTTTT. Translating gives CASTEGVTNEKLFF.

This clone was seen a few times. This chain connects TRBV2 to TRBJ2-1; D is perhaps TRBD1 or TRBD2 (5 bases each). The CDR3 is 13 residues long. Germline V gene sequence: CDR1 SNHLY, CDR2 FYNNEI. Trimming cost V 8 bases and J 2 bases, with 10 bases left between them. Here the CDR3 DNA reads TGTGCCAGCCTAGGGACCACCTACAATGAGCAGTTCTTC. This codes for CASLGTTYNEQFF.

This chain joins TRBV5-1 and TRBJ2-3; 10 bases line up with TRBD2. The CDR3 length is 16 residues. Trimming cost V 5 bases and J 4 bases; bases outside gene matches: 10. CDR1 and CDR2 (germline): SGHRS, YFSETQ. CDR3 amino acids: CASRRTSGRAADTQYF. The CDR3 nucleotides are TGCGCCAGCAGACGTACAAGCGGGAGGGCCGCAGATACGCAGTATTTT.

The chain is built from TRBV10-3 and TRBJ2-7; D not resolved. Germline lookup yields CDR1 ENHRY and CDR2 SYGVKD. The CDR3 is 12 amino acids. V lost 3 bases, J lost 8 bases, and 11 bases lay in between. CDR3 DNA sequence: TGTGCCATCAGTGACGGCCAGGATCAGCAGTACTTC. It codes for CAISDGQDQQYF.

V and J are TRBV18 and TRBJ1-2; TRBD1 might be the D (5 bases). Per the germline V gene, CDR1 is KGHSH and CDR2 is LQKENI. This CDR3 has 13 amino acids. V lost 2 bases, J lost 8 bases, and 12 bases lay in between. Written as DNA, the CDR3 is TGTGCCAGCTCACCAGCGGACACTCGAGGCTACACCTTC. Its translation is CASSPADTRGYTF. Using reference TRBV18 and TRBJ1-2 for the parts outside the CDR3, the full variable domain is NAGVMQNPRHLVRRRGQEARLRCSPMKGHSHVYWYRQLPEEGLKFMVYLQKENIIDESGMPKERFSAEFPKEGPSILRIQQVVRGDSAAYFCASSPADTRGYTFGSGTRLTVV.

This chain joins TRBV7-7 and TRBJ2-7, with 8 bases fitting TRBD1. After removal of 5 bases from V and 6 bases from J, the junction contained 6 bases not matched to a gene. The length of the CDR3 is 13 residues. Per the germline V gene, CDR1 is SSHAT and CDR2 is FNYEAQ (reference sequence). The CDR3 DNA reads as TGTGCCAGCAGCCCAGGACAGGGAGCCGAGCAGTACTTC. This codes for CASSPGQGAEQYF.